This TCR beta chain came from a study of regulatory T cells in long-lasting Graves disease. The V and J ends lost 0 bases and 2 bases respectively, with 9 bases between them. CDR1 and CDR2 (germline): DFQATT, SNEGSKA (reference sequence). The CDR3 spans 14 residues. Time point here: newly diagnosed GD, antithyroid drugs for less than 3 months. RNA extracted from PBMCs served as the sequencing template. Construction of TCR beta libraries relied on iRepertoire HTBI primers and on Arm-PCR targeting CDR3 regions. TCRdb fed the multiplex PCR reads into MiXCR, producing one record per CDR3 protein. The table lists a few hundred thousand distinct CDR3 sequences, 14% to 15% of them singletons. This clonotype was counted a few times. The data also belong to a second study, concerning T cells in Graves' hyperthyroidism and ophthalmopathy.

V and J are TRBV20-1 and TRBJ2-3; no firm D call. The sequence came from a woman aged 40 to 50 with Graves disease. Sequenced here: peripheral blood mononuclear cells (PBMCs), sampled at new diagnosis, from a patient treated with antithyroid drugs. Here the CDR3 DNA reads TGCAGTGCTAGAGAAGGCAGCCACACAGATACGCAGTATTTT. Residues: CSAREGSHTDTQYF.